The rows below give T cell receptor beta chains drawn from one sample of a study of blood T cell repertoires in COVID-19. This table comes from immunoSEQ multiplex PCR, and its TCRdb copy is limited to in-frame clones, with some not included. The data hold 30,000 to 40,000 clones, with about 89% observed a single time. The specimen sequenced was peripheral blood. Receptor source: a human donor in a cohort sampled during active COVID-19. Both conserved end residues are part of each CDR3. Each record gives: D gene, J gene, V gene, CDR3 DNA, CDR3 protein. The D gene is left open where the match is weak.

D: -; J: TRBJ1-5; V: TRBV28; DNA: TGTGCCAGCAGTTCGGGGATTAGCAATCAGCCCCAGCATTTT; CDR3: CASSSGISNQPQHF
D: TRBD2; J: TRBJ2-5; V: TRBV19; DNA: TGTGCCAGTAGTCGAGGGACTAGCGGGAGTTTCCTAGAGACCCAGTACTTC; CDR3: CASSRGTSGSFLETQYF
D: -; J: TRBJ1-1; V: TRBV6-5; DNA: TGTGCCAGCTATTTCCCGGGGATCTCTGAAGCTTTCTTT; CDR3: CASYFPGISEAFF
D: -; J: TRBJ2-5; V: TRBV9; DNA: TGTGCCAGCAGCGTAGACTGGAGTCAAGAGACCCAGTACTTC; CDR3: CASSVDWSQETQYF
D: -; J: TRBJ2-3; V: TRBV7-2; DNA: TGTGCCAGCAGGCCCCGGACTATCCTCGCAGATACGCAGTATTTT; CDR3: CASRPRTILADTQYF
D: TRBD2; J: TRBJ2-3; V: TRBV24-1; DNA: TGTGCCACCAACCCCGGAGTAGCGGGAACAGATACGCAGTATTTT; CDR3: CATNPGVAGTDTQYF
D: -; J: TRBJ1-4; V: TRBV2; DNA: TGTGCCAGCAGTGAAGCATTGGCCTTGAATGAAAAACTGTTTTTT; CDR3: CASSEALALNEKLFF
D: -; J: TRBJ2-1; V: TRBV19; DNA: TGTGCCAGTAGTCACCTGGGGGGTTACAATGAGCAGTTCTTC; CDR3: CASSHLGGYNEQFF
D: TRBD2; J: TRBJ2-3; V: TRBV29-1; DNA: TGCAGCGGGCGACTAGCGGGTGCCACAGATACGCAGTATTTT; CDR3: CSGRLAGATDTQYF
D: -; J: TRBJ2-3; V: TRBV19; DNA: TGTGCCAGTACCCTTAGCTGGGGGGGCCTAGGCACAGATACGCAGTATTTT; CDR3: CASTLSWGGLGTDTQYF
D: TRBD2; J: TRBJ2-1; V: TRBV7-9; DNA: TGTGCCAGCAGCTTAGGACTAGCGGGGGCCCGCTCCTACAATGAGCAGTTCTTC; CDR3: CASSLGLAGARSYNEQFF
D: TRBD2; J: TRBJ2-1; V: TRBV7-2; DNA: TGTGCCAGCAGCCACGCTAGCGGGTCTCAGTTCTTC; CDR3: CASSHASGSQFF
D: -; J: TRBJ2-4; V: TRBV7-2; DNA: TGTGCCAGCAGCCCTCCGGGACTCTCGGTGGCCAAAAACATTCAGTACTTC; CDR3: CASSPPGLSVAKNIQYF
D: -; J: TRBJ2-3; V: TRBV6-6; DNA: TGTGCCAGCAGTCCCTTGGACTCAGATACGCAGTATTTT; CDR3: CASSPLDSDTQYF
D: -; J: TRBJ2-2; V: TRBV11-2; DNA: TGTGCCAGCAGGCCCTGGGGCACTGAGGGGGAGCTGTTTTTT; CDR3: CASRPWGTEGELFF
D: TRBD1; J: TRBJ2-5; V: TRBV5-1; DNA: TGCGCCAGCAGCTTGGCTGACAGGGGGCTTATAGAGACCCAGTACTTC; CDR3: CASSLADRGLIETQYF
D: -; J: TRBJ1-3; V: TRBV19; DNA: TGTGCCAGTATCCTGACAGGTACCTCTGGAAACACCATATATTTT; CDR3: CASILTGTSGNTIYF
D: -; J: TRBJ1-4; V: TRBV18; DNA: TGTGCCAGCTCTTCAGGACAAACTAATGAAAAACTGTTTTTT; CDR3: CASSSGQTNEKLFF
D: TRBD1; J: TRBJ1-4; V: TRBV5-1; DNA: TGCGCCAGCAGCTCTCCGGACAGGGATAATGAAAAACTGTTTTTT; CDR3: CASSSPDRDNEKLFF
D: -; J: TRBJ1-1; V: TRBV6-5; DNA: TGTGCCAGCAGCCCACAAATAGCGAACACTGAAGCTTTCTTT; CDR3: CASSPQIANTEAFF
D: -; J: TRBJ1-4; V: TRBV11-2; DNA: TGTGCCAGCAGCTTAGGGGCAGGGGCTCCCTCGGAAAAACTGTTTTTT; CDR3: CASSLGAGAPSEKLFF
D: -; J: TRBJ1-5; V: TRBV19; DNA: TGTGCCAGTAGTATCTCTCAGGGAGGGAGCAATCAGCCCCAGCATTTT; CDR3: CASSISQGGSNQPQHF
D: -; J: TRBJ1-2; V: TRBV19; DNA: TGTGCCAGTAGTCCTGCGGGTAGGGTGACCTTTAGCTATGGCTACACCTTC; CDR3: CASSPAGRVTFSYGYTF
D: TRBD1; J: TRBJ2-1; V: TRBV24-1; DNA: TGTGCCACCAGTGACCCGCCCGGGACAGTCTACAATGAGCAGTTCTTC; CDR3: CATSDPPGTVYNEQFF
D: -; J: TRBJ1-5; V: TRBV6-2/TRBV6-3; DNA: TGTGCCAGCAGCTATACAGGGACTACCTCCCAGCATTTT; CDR3: CASSYTGTTSQHF
D: -; J: TRBJ1-3; V: TRBV3-1/TRBV3-2; DNA: TGTGCCAGCAGCCAAGATCCCAGTCCAAACACCATATATTTT; CDR3: CASSQDPSPNTIYF
D: -; J: TRBJ2-1; V: TRBV19; DNA: TGTGCCACTGAGGGATACGTGGGAGCGACCTACAATGAGCAGTTCTTC; CDR3: CATEGYVGATYNEQFF
D: -; J: TRBJ1-3; V: TRBV3-1/TRBV3-2; DNA: TGTGCCAGCAGCCAAGCGGGTTTTGGAAACACCATATATTTT; CDR3: CASSQAGFGNTIYF
D: -; J: TRBJ1-4; V: TRBV15; DNA: TGTGCCACCAGCATACAGGGATTTAATGAAAAACTGTTTTTT; CDR3: CATSIQGFNEKLFF
D: TRBD2; J: TRBJ2-5; V: TRBV7-2; DNA: TGTGCCAGCAGCTTAGCCGGGACTAGCTCCTCTTGGGGGTACTTC; CDR3: CASSLAGTSSSWGYF